This TCR beta chain stems from a study of T-cell memory formation after mild COVID-19 (dated by TCRdb to 2020 to 2022). As for the study more broadly: TCR sequence clusters from the two donors were largely donor specific. In a couple of donors, T-cell clones that expanded and contracted after mild COVID-19 were tracked by sequencing TCRalpha and TCRbeta repertoires over time. Two young, previously healthy adult volunteers made up the cohort, one male and one female.

Sequencing was performed on an Illumina NovaSeq 6000. TCRalpha and TCRbeta cDNA libraries were built by 5'RACE with constant-segment primers, adding sample barcodes and unique molecular identifiers. RNA was extracted from every sample with Trizol reagent. Amplification of the libraries took two PCR steps, and the second step added a second sample barcode plus Illumina TruSeq adapters. Sequencing of libraries was performed on an Illumina NovaSeq with 2 x 150 bp paired-end reads. On the authors' methods: The reads were demultiplexed and collapsed into UMI-guided consensus sequences using migec v1.2.7. Using mixcr v2.1.11, UMI consensuses were aligned to TRA and TRB V and J templates and then assembled into clonotypes. A clonotype was counted as expanded or contracted only if both edgeR and NoisET called the change significant, with noise models trained on biological replicates. For edgeR calls, the thresholds were a false discovery rate-adjusted p below 0.01 and a log2 fold-change of 1. As an exploratory analysis of dynamics, max-normalized trajectories of the 1000 most abundant clonotypes were examined by PCA with hierarchical clustering. Separately sequenced CD4+ and CD8+ repertoires were used to assign a CD4 or CD8 phenotype to each responding clone. TCRdb trimmed the raw reads at Q25, called clones with MiXCR and kept productive beta chains. When rows share a CDR3 protein, they turn into one entry using the most common DNA and genes. These V and J calls rely on TCRdb rather than the paper's analysis. The sample profile shows approximately 270,000 distinct CDR3 sequences; 15% to 20% of them were found once. Of the sample, roughly 25% falls within the top ten clones.

Study-level results and caveats: Some responding clones were detected in pre-infection memory, suggesting pre-existing cross-reactive memory T cells joined the SARS-CoV-2 response. Contracting CD4+ clones were found mainly in CM and EM memory subsets, while CD8+ clones were enriched in EMRA. Clones contracting from day 15 to 85 had balanced CD4/CD8 phenotypes, while a second wave expanding from day 15 to 37 was biased towards CD4+. The study covered only a couple of mild cases, and larger cohorts including severe cases with pre-infection samples were considered necessary. The second-wave clones that peaked on day 37 were not confirmed to be SARS-CoV-2 specific.

Ficoll-Paque density gradient centrifugation was the method used to isolate PBMCs. The germline V gene encodes CDR1 DFQATT and CDR2 SNEGSKA (reference sequence). The CDR3 covers 15 residues, taking in both the cysteine and the phenylalanine. This entry keeps only the CDR3 DNA: 45 bases, framed from base 1. Trimmed from V: 5 bases; trimmed from J: 6 bases; junction bases lacking a gene match: 4. In this sample, this clonotype turned up many times. No cognate antigen has been identified for it. Base qualities are not at hand, and no much larger clone is one base apart. Here the chain combines TRBV20-1 and TRBJ2-1, and 16 junctional nucleotides match TRBD2. The specimen sequenced was PBMCs or a T cell subset sorted from them (not recorded which). The clonotype originates from a young man who had mild COVID-19 (a few samples of this study predate the infection). The sample titles of this study are shuffled in the database, so cell type and time point are left out; the donor was told from shared clones. CDR3 protein: CSAGTSGGAGNEQFF. In nucleotides, the sequence is TGCAGTGCTGGGACTAGCGGGGGGGCCGGCAATGAGCAGTTCTTC.